The 27 T cell receptor beta chains given below trace back to one sample, sequenced in a study of T cells in Graves' hyperthyroidism and ophthalmopathy. The CDR3 regions of TCR beta were amplified from RNA transcripts. The study used the HTBI primer set for a first-round RT-PCR of the TCR CDR3. One entry per CDR3 protein results from TCRdb running MiXCR on the multiplex PCR reads. The sample lists a few hundred thousand distinct CDR3 sequences; less than 25% were seen once. Sequencing used blood. The source is a man aged 18 to 29 with Graves' hyperthyroidism.

This sequence joins TRBV6-1 and TRBJ1-2; 9 bases line up with TRBD1. This CDR3 is 16 amino acids long. The J segment lost 4 bases and the V segment lost 8 bases, leaving 14 bases of the junction unmatched. The germline V gene encodes CDR1 MNHNS and CDR2 SASEGT. The CDR3 loop reads CASAESTGGKIYGYTF. The CDR3 region has the DNA TGTGCCAGCGCCGAATCCACAGGGGGCAAGATCTATGGCTACACCTTC.

This clonotype was counted at least ten times. The rearrangement links TRBV12-3 or TRBV12-4 to TRBJ1-5, with a possible D match to TRBD1 (5 bases). This CDR3 is built from 14 residues. Trimming removed 1 base from V and 7 bases from J, with 11 bases in between. This chain's CDR3 is CASSLGGGGQPQHF. The CDR3 bases are TGTGCCAGCAGTTTAGGGGGGGGAGGACAGCCCCAGCATTTT.

This clonotype was counted ten times or more. CDR3 region: CASSLGGGIYGYTF. In DNA, the CDR3 is TGTGCCAGCAGTTTAGGGGGGGGCATCTATGGCTACACCTTC. The V call is TRBV28, the J call TRBJ1-2; D is perhaps TRBD1 (6 bases). Between the trimmed V and J ends, which lost 2 bases and 4 bases, there was a span of 11 bases. The CDR3 spans 14 residues. CDR1 and CDR2 from the germline V gene are MDHEN and SYDVKM.

This clonotype has a count of ten or more. The V and J genes are TRBV7-9 and TRBJ1-2; D ambiguous. Germline CDR1 SEHNR, CDR2 FQNEAQ (reference sequence). This CDR3 is built from 11 residues. Trimming removed 1 base from V and 7 bases from J, with 4 bases in between. This CDR3 is CASSLDGGYTF. CDR3 nucleotide sequence: TGTGCCAGCAGCTTAGATGGTGGCTACACCTTC.

At least ten counts were recorded for this clonotype. The chain has TRBV4-1 and TRBJ1-1, with D hard to call. Deletions cut 0 bases from V and 2 bases from J, with 10 bases between. CDR1 and CDR2 from the germline V gene are MGHRA and YSYEKL. The CDR3 has 15 amino acids. The CDR3 reads CASSQDQAVNTEAFF. The CDR3 region has the DNA TGCGCCAGCAGCCAAGATCAGGCAGTTAACACTGAAGCTTTCTTT.

The rearrangement links TRBV6-1 to TRBJ2-4; the match to TRBD1 covers 7 bases. CDR3 length: 16 amino acids. Germline V gene lookup returns CDR1 MNHNS and CDR2 SASEGT. The J segment lost 2 bases and the V segment lost 2 bases, leaving 6 bases of the junction unmatched. The CDR3, as DNA: TGTGCCAGCAGTGAACAAGGGGGCGGAACCAAAAACATTCAGTACTTC. This encodes CASSEQGGGTKNIQYF.

This clonotype has at least ten counts. The chain carries TRBV6-2 or TRBV6-3 and TRBJ1-2, with 8 bases matching TRBD1. Germline-derived CDR1 and CDR2 are MNHEY and SVGEGT. The length of the CDR3 is 14 residues. The V and J ends lost 2 bases and 4 bases, in that order; junction bases with no gene match: 3. CDR3 sequence reads: CASSYRTGFYGYTF. DNA for the CDR3: TGTGCCAGCAGTTACCGGACAGGGTTCTATGGCTACACCTTC.

Ten or more counts support this clonotype. The chain employs TRBV2 and TRBJ1-6, with 9 positions matching TRBD1. The CDR3 has 16 amino acids. Germline V gene sequence: CDR1 SNHLY, CDR2 FYNNEI. V trimming: 8 bases; J trimming: 9 bases; junction bases outside the gene matches: 14. DNA for the CDR3: TGTGCCAGCGGATTGTCCGGGACAGGGACTCTTTCACCCCTCCACTTT. Translated, it gives CASGLSGTGTLSPLHF. The full variable domain, its missing parts supplied by reference TRBV2 and TRBJ1-6, is EPEVTQTPSHQVTQMGQEVILRCVPISNHLYFYWYRQILGQKVEFLVSFYNNEISEKSEIFDDQFSVERPDGSNFTLKIRSTKLEDSAMYFCASGLSGTGTLSPLHFGNGTRLTVT.

In its sample, this clonotype was seen a few times. This rearrangement joins TRBV5-5 to TRBJ1-5; D is uncertain. Per germline, CDR1 SGHKS and CDR2 YYEKEE (reference sequence). With 0 bases removed from V and 8 bases from J, the gap between germline ends came to 9 bases. The CDR3 sequence is 13 residues long. DNA of the CDR3: TGTGCCAGCAGCTTGGGGATTAGTGAGCCCCAGCATTTT. This codes for CASSLGISEPQHF.

This clonotype came up many times. The genes are TRBV30 and TRBJ1-1; tentatively, D is TRBD1 (6 bases). Germline CDR1 is GTSNPN and CDR2 is SVGIG (reference sequence). The ends were cut back, 7 bases at V and 3 bases at J, with 15 bases in the middle. The CDR3 extends over 13 amino acids. Here the CDR3 reads CASKGDIDTEAFF. DNA for the CDR3: TGTGCCTCCAAAGGGGACATTGACACTGAAGCTTTCTTT.

A single count supports this clonotype. The J gene is TRBJ2-2, the V gene TRBV4-1; D may be TRBD2 (5 bases). The CDR3 is 14 amino acids. Trimming removed 6 bases at V and 7 bases at J, with 15 bases between. Germline assignment: CDR1 MGHRA and CDR2 YSYEKL. CDR3 DNA sequence: TGCGCCAGCAGTTACGGGGTCCGCGACGGGGAGCTGTTTTTT. It codes for CASSYGVRDGELFF.

The chain carries TRBV20-1 and TRBJ2-7; 9 bases agree with TRBD1. The germline CDR1 and CDR2 sequences are DFQATT and SNEGSKA (reference sequence). CDR3 size: 14 residues. After removal of 6 bases from V and 3 bases from J, the junction contained 9 bases not matched to a gene. CDR3 region: CSATGTGWFYEQYF. The CDR3 DNA reads TGCAGTGCCACCGGGACAGGGTGGTTCTACGAGCAGTACTTC.

This clonotype was seen many times. An end of the junction does not agree with germline; a read error may underlie this. The chain combines TRBV5-1 with TRBJ2-5, with 11 bases matching TRBD1. From germline, CDR1 is SGHRS and CDR2 YFSETQ. The CDR3 has 14 residues. The CDR3 coding sequence is TGTGCCAGCAGCTTGGACAGGGGGCGGGAGACCCAGTACTTC. Encoded protein: CASSLDRGRETQYF.

This clonotype was seen many times. The DNA for the CDR3 is TGCAGTGCTAGAGGCGGCGGGGGGACCCAGTACTTC. This codes for CSARGGGGTQYF. This rearrangement joins TRBV20-1 to TRBJ2-5; 7 positions match TRBD2. This CDR3 region has 12 residues. V shed 1 base, J shed 7 bases, and the junction held 3 bases outside the gene matches. CDR1 DFQATT and CDR2 SNEGSKA come from the germline V gene (reference sequence).

This clonotype was observed a handful of times. Possible read error: a much larger clone is one base away. The chain couples TRBV27 to TRBJ2-5; no definite D call. CDR1 and CDR2 (germline): MNHEY, SMNVEV (reference sequence). This CDR3 comprises 14 residues. The CDR3 loop reads CASRRLMDQETRYF. CDR3 DNA: TGTGCCAGCAGGCGATTGATGGACCAAGAGACCCGGTACTTC.

This clonotype was observed at least ten times. The chain joins TRBV28 to TRBJ2-5; no clear D gene. V was pared by 6 bases and J by 1 base, with 15 bases between. The CDR3 loop spans 15 amino acids. CDR1 and CDR2 (germline): MDHEN, SYDVKM. The chain's CDR3 is CASSKGPLGQETQYF. The DNA for the CDR3 is TGTGCCAGCAGCAAGGGCCCCTTAGGCCAAGAGACCCAGTACTTC. Drawing the rest from reference TRBV28 and TRBJ2-5, the complete variable domain is DVKVTQSSRYLVKRTGEKVFLECVQDMDHENMFWYRQDPGLGLRLIYFSYDVKMKEKGDIPEGYSVSREKKERFSLILESASTNQTSMYLCASSKGPLGQETQYFGPGTRLLVL.

This clonotype was counted ten times or more. The gene calls are TRBV28 and TRBJ2-7; D unresolved. Trimming stripped 5 bases from V and 1 base from J, with 12 bases between. In germline, CDR1 is MDHEN, CDR2 SYDVKM. This CDR3 region has 14 residues. Here the CDR3 reads CASSISGGSYEQYF. Written as DNA, the CDR3 is TGTGCCAGCAGTATCTCCGGTGGTTCCTACGAGCAGTACTTC.

This clonotype was counted ten times or more. This chain connects TRBV20-1 to TRBJ2-5; D gene ambiguous. The V end was cut by 3 bases, the J end by 4 bases, with 9 bases between. This CDR3 contains 12 residues. From germline, CDR1 is DFQATT and CDR2 SNEGSKA (reference sequence). The CDR3 spells CSARESVETQYF. The CDR3 DNA reads as TGCAGTGCTAGGGAGTCGGTAGAGACCCAGTACTTC.

The V and J genes are TRBV28 and TRBJ1-2; 9 nucleotides line up with TRBD1. Germline V gene sequence: CDR1 MDHEN, CDR2 SYDVKM. The CDR3 loop spans 15 amino acids. The V gene end was trimmed by 6 bases and the J gene end by 4 bases; junction bases not matched to a gene: 9. The CDR3 is CASSPKDRGTYGYTF. Written as DNA, the CDR3 is TGTGCCAGCAGCCCGAAGGACAGGGGCACCTATGGCTACACCTTC.

The chain uses TRBV27 and TRBJ1-6; 8 bases align to TRBD1. After removal of 6 bases from V and 9 bases from J, the junction contained 10 bases not matched to a gene. In germline, CDR1 is MNHEY, CDR2 SMNVEV (reference sequence). This CDR3 region has 15 residues. CDR3 amino acids: CASRSLDRVGSPLHF. The CDR3 DNA is TGTGCCAGCAGATCCTTGGACAGGGTGGGTTCACCCCTCCACTTT.

This clonotype came up many times. J is TRBJ2-7 and V is TRBV20-1, with D uncertain. This CDR3 region has 13 residues. Germline loops: CDR1 DFQATT, CDR2 SNEGSKA (reference sequence). V lost 6 bases and J lost 8, with 20 bases in between. The CDR3, as DNA: TGCAGTGCCCCGAGAAGGGCAGAAAGTAAGCAGTACTTC. Translated: CSAPRRAESKQYF.

Many counts were recorded for this clonotype. This chain uses TRBV28 with TRBJ1-5; D ambiguous. V gave up 6 bases and J gave up 1 base, with 22 bases separating them. The CDR3 covers 18 residues. In germline, CDR1 is MDHEN, CDR2 SYDVKM. This CDR3 reads CASRTVVWRTGSNQPQHF. The CDR3 coding sequence is TGTGCCAGCAGAACCGTTGTATGGAGGACGGGGAGCAATCAGCCCCAGCATTTT.

The chain couples TRBV20-1 to TRBJ2-5; 8 bases match TRBD2. The CDR3 is 12 residues long. J was trimmed by 1 base and V by 5 bases; bases with no gene match: 0. Per the germline V gene, CDR1 is DFQATT and CDR2 is SNEGSKA (reference sequence). CDR3 residues: CSARGGQETQYF. The DNA of the CDR3 is TGCAGTGCTCGGGGGGGCCAAGAGACCCAGTACTTC.

The table lists this clonotype with many counts. The rearrangement uses TRBV12-3 or TRBV12-4 and TRBJ1-2; D is uncertain. V lost 1 base and J lost 6, with 21 bases in between. The CDR3 runs 17 residues. In DNA, the CDR3 is TGTGCCAGCAGTTTAGGGGCGGGTCTATACTCGGAAAATGGCTACACCTTC. Protein sequence: CASSLGAGLYSENGYTF.

This clonotype has ten or more counts. Here the CDR3 DNA reads TGTGCCAGCAGTCATGGTGGCAGGGGGAACTATGGCTACACCTTC. Translated: CASSHGGRGNYGYTF. The J gene is TRBJ1-2, the V gene TRBV28, with TRBD1 identical over 7 bases. The V and J ends lost 5 bases and 2 bases, in that order; junction bases with no gene match: 8. Germline loops: CDR1 MDHEN, CDR2 SYDVKM. This CDR3 is 15 amino acids long.

This clonotype showed up many times. This chain uses TRBV28 with TRBJ1-2; D remains unclear. Germline-derived CDR1 and CDR2 are MDHEN and SYDVKM. The V end was cut by 4 bases, the J end by 8 bases, with 17 bases between. The CDR3 contains 14 residues. CDR3 nucleotide sequence: TGTGCCAGCAGTTCCCCCGGGGAGTCCTTAGGCTACACCTTC. It yields the protein CASSSPGESLGYTF.

The chain uses TRBV4-2 and TRBJ1-5; no clear D. This CDR3 is built from 14 residues. Germline-derived CDR1 and CDR2 are LGHNA and YNFKEQ. V was clipped by 0 bases and J by 3 bases, with 6 bases between them. CDR3 nucleotides: TGTGCCAGCAGCCAAGAGCGCGTCAATCAGCCCCAGCATTTT. Protein: CASSQERVNQPQHF.